These 20 T cell receptor beta chains share one sample of origin, sequenced in a study of technical replicates of blood from a handful of donors. Sequenced by immunoSEQ multiplex PCR; TCRdb stores in-frame clones only, minus some. The sample has around 13,000 clones, about 94% seen once. Sequenced material: PBMCs. The source of these receptors is a human donor in good health.

The CDR3: CSVEQAGDTQYF. In DNA, the CDR3 is TGCAGCGTTGAACAGGCCGGTGATACGCAGTATTTT. The rearrangement uses TRBV29-1 and TRBJ2-3; D unclear. The V gene's germline CDR1 is SQVTM and CDR2 ANQGSEA. With 2 bases removed from V and 6 bases from J, the gap between germline ends came to 9 bases. The CDR3 spans 12 residues.

This clone has a single count. The J gene is TRBJ2-7, the V gene TRBV10-1, with D possibly matching TRBD1 (5 bases). This CDR3 contains 14 residues. Germline V gene data show CDR1 as WNHNN and CDR2 as SYGVQD (reference sequence). Trimming took 2 bases from V and 6 from J, leaving 14 bases between them. This chain's CDR3 is CASSEGREVGEQYF. In nucleotides, the CDR3 is TGCGCCAGCAGTGAGGGCAGGGAAGTGGGCGAGCAGTACTTC.

The rearrangement joins TRBV27 to TRBJ2-7, with 13 bases identical to TRBD2. In germline, CDR1 is MNHEY, CDR2 SMNVEV (reference sequence). The junction had 3 bases not matched to a gene; V was cut back by 5 bases and J by 5 bases. CDR3 length equals 14 residues. CDR3 region: CASSPGTSGDEQYF. For the CDR3, the DNA is TGTGCCAGCAGTCCCGGGACTAGCGGGGACGAGCAGTACTTC.

The rearrangement uses TRBV14 and TRBJ2-5; 7 nucleotides match TRBD2. The J segment lost 1 base and the V segment lost 1 base, leaving 3 bases of the junction unmatched. This CDR3 has 15 residues. Germline loops: CDR1 SGHDN, CDR2 FVKESK. The CDR3 DNA sequence: TGTGCCAGCAGCCAAGTAGCGGGTGTCCAAGAGACCCAGTACTTC. It encodes CASSQVAGVQETQYF. The variable domain in full, completed from reference TRBV14 and TRBJ2-5, reads EAGVTQFPSHSVIEKGQTVTLRCDPISGHDNLYWYRRVMGKEIKFLLHFVKESKQDESGMPNNRFLAERTGGTYSTLKVQPAELEDSGVYFCASSQVAGVQETQYFGPGTRLLVL.

V usage is TRBV6-5 and J usage is TRBJ2-3, with 9 nucleotides matching TRBD2. CDR3 size: 15 residues. Germline lookup yields CDR1 MNHEY and CDR2 SVGAGI. V lost 2 bases, J lost 3 bases, and 3 bases stayed unmatched. The CDR3 is CASSYGREGTDTQYF. For the CDR3, the DNA is TGTGCCAGCAGTTACGGGCGGGAGGGTACAGATACGCAGTATTTT.

This clone has a single count. DNA of the CDR3: TGTGCCAGCAGCGTAATGGGCGGGACCCACTATGGCTACACCTTC. Its protein product is CASSVMGGTHYGYTF. The chain couples TRBV9 to TRBJ1-2; TRBD1 might be the D (5 bases). CDR1 and CDR2 from the germline V gene are SGDLS and YYNGEE. CDR3 length: 15 residues. V was trimmed by 1 base and J by 3 bases, leaving 13 bases between them.

The gene calls are TRBV30 and TRBJ2-4; D unresolved. V lost 2 bases, J lost 5 bases, and 7 bases lay in between. Germline V gene data show CDR1 as GTSNPN and CDR2 as SVGIG (reference sequence). This CDR3 is 12 amino acids long. CDR3 loop: CAWSHSQNIQYF. The CDR3 DNA reads TGTGCCTGGAGTCACAGCCAAAACATTCAGTACTTC.

This clone was detected a few times. The V call is TRBV6-1, the J call TRBJ2-7; possibly TRBD2 for D (6 bases). The CDR3 spans 15 residues. The V gene's germline CDR1 is MNHNS and CDR2 SASEGT. V lost 1 base, J lost 5 bases, and 15 bases lay in between. This CDR3 is CASSEDHGGWDEQYF. DNA for the CDR3: TGTGCCAGCAGTGAAGACCACGGAGGGTGGGACGAGCAGTACTTC.

The gene calls are TRBV7-6 and TRBJ2-7; tentatively, D is TRBD2 (5 bases). CDR3 length: 13 amino acids. Germline CDR1 and CDR2: SGHVS and FNYEAQ. The V end was cut by 2 bases, the J end by 12 bases, with 17 bases between. Here the CDR3 DNA reads TGTGCCAGCAGCTTAAGACTATCAGGTCGGTGGTACTTC. Its translation is CASSLRLSGRWYF.

V and J are TRBV6-1 and TRBJ2-2; TRBD1 aligns across 8 bases. The V gene end was trimmed by 10 bases and the J gene end by 2 bases; junction bases not matched to a gene: 9. Germline V lookup: CDR1 MNHNS, CDR2 SASEGT. There are 15 residues in the CDR3. DNA for the CDR3: TGTGCCACCACCAAGGACAGGGTTAACACCGGGGAGCTGTTTTTT. This gives the protein CATTKDRVNTGELFF.

The chain employs TRBV7-3 and TRBJ2-7; the match to TRBD1 covers 7 bases. The V gene end was trimmed by 4 bases and the J gene end by 6 bases; junction bases not matched to a gene: 12. CDR1 and CDR2 (germline): SGHTA, FQGTGA. The CDR3 totals 15 residues. The CDR3 sequence: CASSSPDMGQTEQYF. DNA for the CDR3: TGTGCCAGCAGCTCCCCCGACATGGGACAGACCGAGCAGTACTTC. The variable domain in full, completed from reference TRBV7-3 and TRBJ2-7, reads GAGVSQTPSNKVTEKGKYVELRCDPISGHTALYWYRQSLGQGPEFLIYFQGTGAADDSGLPNDRFFAVRPEGSVSTLKIQRTERGDSAVYLCASSSPDMGQTEQYFGPGTRLTVT.

The chain employs TRBV2 and TRBJ2-5; 8 bases are shared with TRBD2. The germline V gene encodes CDR1 SNHLY and CDR2 FYNNEI. V gave up 6 bases and J gave up 5 bases; unmatched junction bases: 8. This CDR3 is 14 amino acids long. CDR3 coding DNA: TGTGCCAGCAGGCCCCGGGAGGGTCTGGAGACCCAGTACTTC. Its protein product is CASRPREGLETQYF.

The chain is built from TRBV30 and TRBJ2-1; 9 bases are a match to TRBD2. Trimming at V came to 4 bases and at J to 2 bases, leaving 0 bases not matched to a gene. The CDR3 consists of 13 residues. The V gene's germline CDR1 is GTSNPN and CDR2 SVGIG (reference sequence). DNA of the CDR3: TGTGCCTGGACTAGCGGGGCCTACAATGAGCAGTTCTTC. Protein sequence: CAWTSGAYNEQFF.

The chain recombines TRBV7-8 with TRBJ2-3, with 7 bases fitting TRBD1. Germline lookup yields CDR1 SGHVS and CDR2 FQNEAQ. The V segment lost 0 bases and the J segment 4 bases; nucleotides outside the gene matches: 7. This CDR3 is 16 amino acids long. In DNA form, the CDR3 reads TGTGCCAGCAGCTTAGCATTGAGGGGGCGGGCAGATACGCAGTATTTT. Translated, it gives CASSLALRGRADTQYF.

This rearrangement joins TRBV19 to TRBJ2-1; 8 nucleotides line up with TRBD2. The CDR3 consists of 16 residues. CDR1 and CDR2 from the germline V gene are LNHDA and SQIVND (reference sequence). V lost 5 bases to trimming and J lost 6 bases; unmatched junction nucleotides: 12. CDR3: CASSSLTGGPGNEQFF. The CDR3 nucleotides read TGTGCCAGTAGTTCCCTGACGGGAGGGCCGGGCAATGAGCAGTTCTTC.

The chain is built from TRBV30 and TRBJ1-5, with 7 bases identical to TRBD1. J gave up 4 bases and V 0 bases, and 9 bases lay outside the gene matches. Germline CDR1 is GTSNPN and CDR2 is SVGIG (reference sequence). CDR3 length equals 16 residues. CDR3 in amino acids: CAWSVGSGGRNQPQHF. The DNA of the CDR3 is TGTGCCTGGAGTGTAGGGTCAGGGGGAAGGAATCAGCCCCAGCATTTT.

The chain couples TRBV9 to TRBJ2-2; 9 nucleotides line up with TRBD2. The ends lost 4 bases at V and 1 base at J; junction bases unmatched: 2. The CDR3 length is 15 residues. Per germline, CDR1 SGDLS and CDR2 YYNGEE. The CDR3 DNA reads as TGTGCCAGCAGCAAGACTAGCGGGAACACCGGGGAGCTGTTTTTT. Encoded protein: CASSKTSGNTGELFF. The full variable domain, in which reference TRBV9 and TRBJ2-2 provide the parts outside the CDR3, is DSGVTQTPKHLITATGQRVTLRCSPRSGDLSVYWYQQSLDQGLQFLIQYYNGEERAKGNILERFSAQQFPDLHSELNLSSLELGDSALYFCASSKTSGNTGELFFGEGSRLTVL.

The rearrangement links TRBV9 to TRBJ2-5, with 11 positions matching TRBD2. Germline V gene data show CDR1 as SGDLS and CDR2 as YYNGEE. CDR3 length equals 15 residues. V trimming: 3 bases; J trimming: 1 base; junction bases outside the gene matches: 2. CDR3 in DNA: TGTGCCAGCAGCGGGACTAGCGGGCCCCAAGAGACCCAGTACTTC. Its protein product is CASSGTSGPQETQYF. Full variable domain (rest looked up from reference TRBV9 and TRBJ2-5): DSGVTQTPKHLITATGQRVTLRCSPRSGDLSVYWYQQSLDQGLQFLIQYYNGEERAKGNILERFSAQQFPDLHSELNLSSLELGDSALYFCASSGTSGPQETQYFGPGTRLLVL.

The table lists this clone with a count of one. The chain employs TRBV5-4 and TRBJ2-5, with unresolved D. The CDR3 has 14 residues. V was clipped by 1 base and J by 2 bases, with 9 bases between them. The germline gives CDR1 SGHNT, CDR2 YYREEE (reference sequence). Here the CDR3 reads CASSLPGRQETQYF. CDR3 DNA: TGTGCCAGCAGCTTGCCTGGTAGACAAGAGACCCAGTACTTC. The full variable domain, rest sourced from reference TRBV5-4 and TRBJ2-5, is ETGVTQSPTHLIKTRGQQVTLRCSSQSGHNTVSWYQQALGQGPQFIFQYYREEENGRGNFPPRFSGLQFPNYSSELNVNALELDDSALYLCASSLPGRQETQYFGPGTRLLVL.

The chain has TRBV7-9 and TRBJ2-7; D is possibly TRBD2 (5 bases). V was pared by 3 bases and J by 8 bases, with 11 bases between. The CDR3 is 12 residues long. Per the germline V gene, CDR1 is SEHNR and CDR2 is FQNEAQ (reference sequence). CDR3 sequence: CASSFPLAKQYF. In DNA form, the CDR3 reads TGTGCCAGCAGCTTCCCCCTAGCTAAGCAGTACTTC.